The clone carrying this T cell receptor (beta chain) was found a few times. Antigen specificity is unknown. The sample belongs to a study of regulatory T cells in long-lasting Graves disease. Time point defined: persistent/refractory GD, antithyroid drugs over 5 years with positive TRAb. Researchers made the TCR library from RNA that was extracted from PBMCs. Trimming cost V 3 bases and J 8 bases; bases outside gene matches: 3. CDR1 is MNHEY, CDR2 SMNVEV, per germline (reference sequence). The CDR3 has 13 residues. Notes on the study in general: Lower TCR diversity was seen in persistent Graves' patients than in newly diagnosed ones. Whereas around 970 public clonotypes were shared by new patients, persistent patients shared more, at 2,741.

Arm-PCR of CDR3 regions and iRepertoire HTBI primers were used to build TCR beta libraries. Authors' methods: Sequenced samples collectively carried about 62 TRBV and about 15 TRBJ segments. MiXCR was run by TCRdb on the multiplex PCR reads, yielding one entry per CDR3 protein. TCRdb assigned the V and J calls; the authors' analysis was not used. Of approximately 380,000 distinct CDR3 sequences detected, around 20% appear once; the ten largest clones hold around 20%. Specimen: peripheral blood mononuclear cells (PBMCs), collected when the disease was refractory, from a patient treated with antithyroid drugs. This sequence was found in a female donor with Graves disease. V is TRBV27 and J is TRBJ1-1, with 10 nucleotides matching TRBD1. The CDR3 protein is CASSLTGGAEAFF. The CDR3 region has the DNA TGTGCCAGCAGTTTGACAGGGGGCGCAGAAGCTTTCTTT.